A single count supports the clone carrying this T cell receptor (beta chain). No antigen is known for it. The junction departs from the called germline gene at one end, perhaps through a read error. Synthesis of TCR beta cDNA was carried out from 500 ng total RNA with a constant-region primer. Nested multiplex PCR, run for three rounds with slightly modified ARM-PCR, yielded TCR beta libraries. Each of the first two PCR rounds ran 9 to 11 cycles with TRBV1-TRBV30 forward and C-beta reverse primers. TCRdb processed the multiplex PCR reads anew with MiXCR; each CDR3 protein has one entry. The table has more than 100,000 distinct CDR3 sequences, 55% to 75% seen once. This sample stems from a study of tumor-infiltrating lymphocytes in primary liver carcinoma. Findings and limits, study-wide: Detection in all five tumor regions applied to only about 8-25% of top clones. Blood's top-250-clone fraction was significantly lower than that of tumors (p = 0.039).

Scientists recovered RNA and DNA together from around 20-30 mg of unsorted bulk tissue. CDR3 length: 14 amino acids. Germline V gene data show CDR1 as MNHNY and CDR2 as SVGAGI (reference sequence). The chain employs TRBV6-6 and TRBJ1-5; 8 nucleotides match TRBD1. This TCR came from a woman aged 60-75 years with primary liver carcinoma and hepatitis B virus infection. Input material: liver tumor tissue from sampling region 1. Subset of the sample: tumor region T1, superior pole. CDR3 nucleotide sequence: TGTACCAGCAGTTACCAGGGGGCTGGACAGTCCCAACATTTT. Its translation: CTSSYQGAGQSQHF.